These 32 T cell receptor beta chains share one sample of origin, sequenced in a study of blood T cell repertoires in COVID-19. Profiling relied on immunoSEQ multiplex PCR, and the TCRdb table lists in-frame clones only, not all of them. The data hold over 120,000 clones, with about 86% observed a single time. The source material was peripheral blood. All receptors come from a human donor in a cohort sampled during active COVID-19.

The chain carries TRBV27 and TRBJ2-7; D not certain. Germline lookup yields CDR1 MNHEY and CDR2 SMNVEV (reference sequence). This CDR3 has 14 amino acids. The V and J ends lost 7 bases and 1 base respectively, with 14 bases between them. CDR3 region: CASTAGRESYEQYF. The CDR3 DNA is TGTGCCAGCACCGCTGGTCGCGAGTCCTACGAGCAGTACTTC.

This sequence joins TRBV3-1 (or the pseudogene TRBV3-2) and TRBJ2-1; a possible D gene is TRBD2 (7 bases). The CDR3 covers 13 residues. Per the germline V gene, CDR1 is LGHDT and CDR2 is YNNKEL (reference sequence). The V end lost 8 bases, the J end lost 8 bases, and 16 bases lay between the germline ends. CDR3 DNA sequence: TGTGCCAGCGCCTTCCGCGGGGGCGATGAGCAGTTCTTC. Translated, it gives CASAFRGGDEQFF.

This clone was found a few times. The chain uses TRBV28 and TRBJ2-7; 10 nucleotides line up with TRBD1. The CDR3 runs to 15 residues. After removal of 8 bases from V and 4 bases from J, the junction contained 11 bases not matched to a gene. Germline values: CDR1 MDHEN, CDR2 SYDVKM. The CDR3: CASHPGTGVSYEQYF. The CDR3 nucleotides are TGTGCCAGCCATCCCGGGACAGGGGTTTCGTACGAGCAGTACTTC.

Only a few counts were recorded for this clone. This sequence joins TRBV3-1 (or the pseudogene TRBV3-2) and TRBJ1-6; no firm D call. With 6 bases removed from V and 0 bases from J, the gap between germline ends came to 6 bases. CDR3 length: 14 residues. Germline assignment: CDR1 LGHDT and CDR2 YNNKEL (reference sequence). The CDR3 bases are TGTGCCAGCAGAGAGGGCTCCTATAATTCACCCCTCCACTTT. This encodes CASREGSYNSPLHF.

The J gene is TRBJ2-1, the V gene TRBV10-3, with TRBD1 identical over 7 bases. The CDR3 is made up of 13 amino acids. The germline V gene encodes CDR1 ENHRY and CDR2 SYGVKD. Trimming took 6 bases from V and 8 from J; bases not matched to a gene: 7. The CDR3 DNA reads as TGTGCCATCAGCCTCGACAGGGACCATGAGCAGTTCTTC. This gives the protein CAISLDRDHEQFF.

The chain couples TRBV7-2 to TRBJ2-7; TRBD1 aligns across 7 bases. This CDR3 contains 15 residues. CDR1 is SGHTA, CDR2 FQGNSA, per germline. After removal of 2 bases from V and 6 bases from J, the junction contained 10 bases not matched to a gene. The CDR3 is CASSLRQGMGFEQYF. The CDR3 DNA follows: TGTGCCAGCAGCTTAAGACAGGGAATGGGTTTCGAGCAGTACTTC.

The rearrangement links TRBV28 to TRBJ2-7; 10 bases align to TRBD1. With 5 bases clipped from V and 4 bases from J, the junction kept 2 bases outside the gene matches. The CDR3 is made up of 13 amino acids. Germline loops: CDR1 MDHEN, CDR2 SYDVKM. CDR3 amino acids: CASSAGQGYEQYF. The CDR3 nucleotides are TGTGCCAGCAGTGCGGGACAGGGGTACGAGCAGTACTTC.

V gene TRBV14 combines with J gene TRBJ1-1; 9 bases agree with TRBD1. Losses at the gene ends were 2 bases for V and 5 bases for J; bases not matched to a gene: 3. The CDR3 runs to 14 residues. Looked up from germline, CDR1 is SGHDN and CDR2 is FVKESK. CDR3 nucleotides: TGTGCCAGCAGCCAATACAGGGGGCGAACTGAAGCTTTCTTT. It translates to CASSQYRGRTEAFF.

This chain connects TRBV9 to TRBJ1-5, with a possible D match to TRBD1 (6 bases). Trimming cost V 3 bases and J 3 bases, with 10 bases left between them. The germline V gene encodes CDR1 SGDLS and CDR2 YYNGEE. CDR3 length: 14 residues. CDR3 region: CASSADSSNQPQHF. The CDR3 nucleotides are TGTGCCAGCAGCGCGGACAGTTCCAATCAGCCCCAGCATTTT.

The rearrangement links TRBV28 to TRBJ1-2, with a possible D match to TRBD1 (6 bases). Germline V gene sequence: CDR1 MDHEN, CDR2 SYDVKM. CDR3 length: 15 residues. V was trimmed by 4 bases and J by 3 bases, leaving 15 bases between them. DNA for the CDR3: TGTGCCAGCAGTTATATCCCCGGGGGGCACTATGGCTACACCTTC. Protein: CASSYIPGGHYGYTF.

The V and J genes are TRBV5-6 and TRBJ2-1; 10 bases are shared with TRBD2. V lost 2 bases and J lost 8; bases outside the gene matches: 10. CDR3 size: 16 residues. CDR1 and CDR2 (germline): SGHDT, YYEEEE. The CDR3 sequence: CASSLIASGRSDEQFF. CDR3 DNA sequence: TGTGCCAGCAGCTTAATTGCTAGCGGGAGAAGTGATGAGCAGTTCTTC.

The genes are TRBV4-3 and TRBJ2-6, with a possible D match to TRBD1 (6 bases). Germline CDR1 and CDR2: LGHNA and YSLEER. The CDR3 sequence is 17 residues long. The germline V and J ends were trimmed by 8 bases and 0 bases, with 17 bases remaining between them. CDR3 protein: CASAWDISNSGANVLTF. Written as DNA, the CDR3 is TGCGCCAGCGCCTGGGACATTAGCAACTCTGGGGCCAACGTCCTGACTTTC.

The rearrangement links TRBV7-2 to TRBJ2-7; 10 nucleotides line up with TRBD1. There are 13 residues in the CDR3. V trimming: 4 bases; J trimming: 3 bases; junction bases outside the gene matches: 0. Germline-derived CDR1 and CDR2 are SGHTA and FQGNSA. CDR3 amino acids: CASSWDRGYEQYF. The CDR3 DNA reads TGTGCCAGCAGCTGGGACAGGGGCTACGAGCAGTACTTC.

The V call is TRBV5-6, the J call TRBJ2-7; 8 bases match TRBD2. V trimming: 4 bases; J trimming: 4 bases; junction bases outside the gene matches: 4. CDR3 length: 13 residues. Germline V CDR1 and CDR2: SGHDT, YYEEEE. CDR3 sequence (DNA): TGTGCCAGCAGCCCGGGACTAGATTACGAGCAGTACTTC. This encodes CASSPGLDYEQYF.

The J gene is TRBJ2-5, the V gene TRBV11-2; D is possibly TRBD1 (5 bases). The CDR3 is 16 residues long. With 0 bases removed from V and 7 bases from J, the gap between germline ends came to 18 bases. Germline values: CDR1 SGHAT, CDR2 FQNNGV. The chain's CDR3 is CASSLEPPDSTGTQYF. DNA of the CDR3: TGTGCCAGCAGCTTAGAACCTCCTGACAGTACGGGGACCCAGTACTTC.

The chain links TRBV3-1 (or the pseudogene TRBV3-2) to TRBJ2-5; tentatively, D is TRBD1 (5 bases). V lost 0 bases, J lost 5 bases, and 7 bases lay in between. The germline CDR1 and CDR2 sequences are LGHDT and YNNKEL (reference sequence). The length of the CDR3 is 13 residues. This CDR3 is CASSQDRVETQYF. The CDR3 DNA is TGTGCCAGCAGCCAAGACAGGGTGGAGACCCAGTACTTC.

Written as DNA, the CDR3 is TGTGCCAGCAGTGAAGGGAGACCATACTTC. Translated, it gives CASSEGRPYF. V and J are TRBV6-1 and TRBJ2-4; no definite D call. Germline-derived CDR1 and CDR2 are MNHNS and SASEGT. The ends were cut back, 1 base at V and 16 bases at J, with 8 bases in the middle. This CDR3 spans 10 amino acids.

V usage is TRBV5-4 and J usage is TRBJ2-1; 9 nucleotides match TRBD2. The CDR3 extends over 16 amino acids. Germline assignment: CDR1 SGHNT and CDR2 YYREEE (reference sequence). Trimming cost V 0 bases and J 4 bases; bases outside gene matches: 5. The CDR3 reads CASSLGRAGGYNEQFF. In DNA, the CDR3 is TGTGCCAGCAGCTTGGGGCGAGCGGGAGGTTACAATGAGCAGTTCTTC.

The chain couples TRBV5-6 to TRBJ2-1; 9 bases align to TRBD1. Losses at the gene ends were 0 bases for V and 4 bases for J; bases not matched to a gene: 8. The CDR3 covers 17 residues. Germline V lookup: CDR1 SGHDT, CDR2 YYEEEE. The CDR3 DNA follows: TGTGCCAGCAGCTTGGATCTTTGGACAGGGGCGTACAATGAGCAGTTCTTC. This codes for CASSLDLWTGAYNEQFF.

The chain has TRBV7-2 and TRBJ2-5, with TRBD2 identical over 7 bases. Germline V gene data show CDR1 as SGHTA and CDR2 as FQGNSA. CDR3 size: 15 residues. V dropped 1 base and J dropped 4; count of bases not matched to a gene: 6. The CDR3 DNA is TGTGCCAGCAGCTTAGAGGCGGGAGTTGCAGAGACCCAGTACTTC. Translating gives CASSLEAGVAETQYF.

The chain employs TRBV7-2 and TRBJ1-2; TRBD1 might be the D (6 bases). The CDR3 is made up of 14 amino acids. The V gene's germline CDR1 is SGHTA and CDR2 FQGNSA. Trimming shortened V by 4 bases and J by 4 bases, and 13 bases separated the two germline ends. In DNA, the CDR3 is TGTGCCAGCAGCTCGGCTGGACAGACCTATGGCTACACCTTC. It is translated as CASSSAGQTYGYTF.

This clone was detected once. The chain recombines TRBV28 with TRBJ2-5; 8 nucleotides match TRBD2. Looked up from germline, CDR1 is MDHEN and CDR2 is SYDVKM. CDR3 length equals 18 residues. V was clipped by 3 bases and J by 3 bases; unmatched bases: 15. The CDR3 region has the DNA TGTGCCAGCAGTTTTGTGCCCGCCTTACTAGCGGAAGAAGAGACCCAGTACTTC. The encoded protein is CASSFVPALLAEEETQYF.

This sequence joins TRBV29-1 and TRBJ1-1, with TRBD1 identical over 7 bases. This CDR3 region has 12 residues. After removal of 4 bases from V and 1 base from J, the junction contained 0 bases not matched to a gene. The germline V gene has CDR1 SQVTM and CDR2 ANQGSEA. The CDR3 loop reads CSVGQGNTEAFF. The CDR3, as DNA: TGCAGCGTTGGACAGGGGAACACTGAAGCTTTCTTT.

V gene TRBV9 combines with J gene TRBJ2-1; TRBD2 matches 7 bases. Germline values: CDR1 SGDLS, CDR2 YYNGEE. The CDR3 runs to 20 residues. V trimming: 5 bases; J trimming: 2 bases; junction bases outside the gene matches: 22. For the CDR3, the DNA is TGTGCCAGCAGTGGGGCCGGGCAGGAGGGAGGGCGGGGAGCCTACAATGAGCAGTTCTTC. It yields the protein CASSGAGQEGGRGAYNEQFF.

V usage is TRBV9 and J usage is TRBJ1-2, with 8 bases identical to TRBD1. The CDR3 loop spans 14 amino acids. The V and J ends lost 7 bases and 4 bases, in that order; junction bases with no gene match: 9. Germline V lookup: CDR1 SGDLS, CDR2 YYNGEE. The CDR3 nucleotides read TGTGCCAGCCGAAAACAGGGGGGGAGCTATGGCTACACCTTC. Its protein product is CASRKQGGSYGYTF. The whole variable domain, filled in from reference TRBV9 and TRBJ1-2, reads DSGVTQTPKHLITATGQRVTLRCSPRSGDLSVYWYQQSLDQGLQFLIQYYNGEERAKGNILERFSAQQFPDLHSELNLSSLELGDSALYFCASRKQGGSYGYTFGSGTRLTVV.

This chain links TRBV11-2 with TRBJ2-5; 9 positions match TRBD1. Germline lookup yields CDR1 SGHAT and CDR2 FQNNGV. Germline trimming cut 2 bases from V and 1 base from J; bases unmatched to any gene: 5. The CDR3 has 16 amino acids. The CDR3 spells CASSLWDRAFQETQYF. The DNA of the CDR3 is TGTGCCAGCAGCTTATGGGACAGGGCGTTCCAAGAGACCCAGTACTTC. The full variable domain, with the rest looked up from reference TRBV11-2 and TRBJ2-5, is EAGVAQSPRYKIIEKRQSVAFWCNPISGHATLYWYQQILGQGPKLLIQFQNNGVVDDSQLPKDRFSAERLKGVDSTLKIQPAKLEDSAVYLCASSLWDRAFQETQYFGPGTRLLVL.

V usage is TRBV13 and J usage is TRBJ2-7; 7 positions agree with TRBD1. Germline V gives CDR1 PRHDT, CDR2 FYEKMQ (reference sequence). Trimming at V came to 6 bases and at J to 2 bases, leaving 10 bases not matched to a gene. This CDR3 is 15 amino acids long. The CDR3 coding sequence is TGTGCCAGCAGTGCTGGGCCAGGGGGACCCTACGAGCAGTACTTC. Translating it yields CASSAGPGGPYEQYF.

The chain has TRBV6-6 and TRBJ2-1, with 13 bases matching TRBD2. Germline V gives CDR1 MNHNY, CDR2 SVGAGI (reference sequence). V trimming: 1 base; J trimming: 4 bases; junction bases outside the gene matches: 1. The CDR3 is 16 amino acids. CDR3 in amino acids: CASSYWTSGSYNEQFF. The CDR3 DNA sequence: TGTGCCAGCAGTTACTGGACTAGCGGGAGTTACAATGAGCAGTTCTTC.

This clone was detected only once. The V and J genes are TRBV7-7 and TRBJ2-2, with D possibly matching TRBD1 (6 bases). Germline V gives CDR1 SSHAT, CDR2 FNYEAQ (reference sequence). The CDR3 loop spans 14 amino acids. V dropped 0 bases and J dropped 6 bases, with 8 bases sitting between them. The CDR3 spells CASSLAQGAGELFF. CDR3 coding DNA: TGTGCCAGCAGCTTAGCACAGGGAGCCGGGGAGCTGTTTTTT.

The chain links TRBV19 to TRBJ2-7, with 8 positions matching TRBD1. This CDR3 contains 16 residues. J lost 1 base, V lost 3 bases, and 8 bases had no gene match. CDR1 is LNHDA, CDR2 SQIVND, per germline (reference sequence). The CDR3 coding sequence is TGTGCCAGTAGTATCCACACAGGGGGTGGGTCCTACGAGCAGTACTTC. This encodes CASSIHTGGGSYEQYF.

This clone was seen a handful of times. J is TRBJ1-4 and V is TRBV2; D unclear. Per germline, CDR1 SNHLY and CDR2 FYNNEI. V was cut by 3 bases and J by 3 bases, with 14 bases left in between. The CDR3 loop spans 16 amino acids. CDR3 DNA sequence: TGTGCCAGCAGTGAGGGAAGCGGGTTCTCTAATGAAAAACTGTTTTTT. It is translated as CASSEGSGFSNEKLFF.

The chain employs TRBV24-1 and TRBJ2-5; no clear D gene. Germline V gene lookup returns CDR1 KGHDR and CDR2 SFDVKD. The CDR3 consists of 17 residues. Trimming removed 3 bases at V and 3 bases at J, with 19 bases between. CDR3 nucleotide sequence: TGTGCCACCAGTGATCCCTCCCGACGTCGAGGTGAAGAGACCCAGTACTTC. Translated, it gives CATSDPSRRRGEETQYF.